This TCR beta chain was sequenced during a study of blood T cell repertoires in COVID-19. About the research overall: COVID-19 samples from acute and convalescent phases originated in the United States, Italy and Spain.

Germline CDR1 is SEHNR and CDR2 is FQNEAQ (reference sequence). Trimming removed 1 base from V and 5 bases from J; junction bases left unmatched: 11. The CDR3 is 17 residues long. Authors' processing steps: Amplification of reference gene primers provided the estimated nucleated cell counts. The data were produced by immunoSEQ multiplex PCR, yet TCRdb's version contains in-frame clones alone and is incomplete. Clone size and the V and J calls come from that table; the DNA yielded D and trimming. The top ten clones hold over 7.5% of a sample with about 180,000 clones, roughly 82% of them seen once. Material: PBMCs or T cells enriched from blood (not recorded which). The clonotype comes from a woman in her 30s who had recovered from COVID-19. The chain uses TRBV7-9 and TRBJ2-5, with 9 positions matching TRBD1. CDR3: CASSLGSDRGKGETQYF. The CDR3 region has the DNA TGTGCCAGCAGCTTAGGCTCAGACAGGGGGAAAGGGGAGACCCAGTACTTC. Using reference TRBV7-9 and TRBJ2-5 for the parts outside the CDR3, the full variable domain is DTGVSQNPRHKITKRGQNVTFRCDPISEHNRLYWYRQTLGQGPEFLTYFQNEAQLEKSRLLSDRFSAERPKGSFSTLEIQRTEQGDSAMYLCASSLGSDRGKGETQYFGPGTRLLVL.